What follows is one T cell receptor (beta chain) and its context. Antigen unknown. This entry is derived from a study of beta chain features in type 1 diabetes. The wider study: Cell yields, gender and age were similar in healthy donors and patients. Overall study findings and caveats: Patients with Type 1 diabetes showed moderately but significantly shorter TCRB CDR3s in all four CD4+ subsets.

From germline, CDR1 is MNHEY and CDR2 SMNVEV (reference sequence). This CDR3 is built from 14 residues. V lost 6 bases to trimming and J lost 3 bases, with 14 bases between them. Expressed TCRB transcripts were sequenced after all isolated RNA was converted to cDNA. Some clones are missing from TCRdb's copy, which holds only in-frame ones; the method was immunoSEQ multiplex PCR. This sample carries some 290,000 clones, roughly an eighth of them seen once, and the ten largest clones take around 0.016%. Heparinised blood was drawn once per donor, averaging around 120 mL. Via CD45RO/CCR7/CD25/CD127/CD95/CD27, cells of the CD4+ naive, central memory, regulatory and stem cell-like memory subsets were sorted.

The V gene is TRBV27, the J gene TRBJ1-2; D perhaps matches TRBD1 (6 bases). This sequence was found in a man under 40 with type 1 diabetes. The sequencing input was naive CD4+ T cells from blood. CDR3 protein: CASSSLGADYGYTF. In DNA, the CDR3 is TGTGCCAGCAGCTCACTGGGGGCCGACTATGGCTACACCTTC.